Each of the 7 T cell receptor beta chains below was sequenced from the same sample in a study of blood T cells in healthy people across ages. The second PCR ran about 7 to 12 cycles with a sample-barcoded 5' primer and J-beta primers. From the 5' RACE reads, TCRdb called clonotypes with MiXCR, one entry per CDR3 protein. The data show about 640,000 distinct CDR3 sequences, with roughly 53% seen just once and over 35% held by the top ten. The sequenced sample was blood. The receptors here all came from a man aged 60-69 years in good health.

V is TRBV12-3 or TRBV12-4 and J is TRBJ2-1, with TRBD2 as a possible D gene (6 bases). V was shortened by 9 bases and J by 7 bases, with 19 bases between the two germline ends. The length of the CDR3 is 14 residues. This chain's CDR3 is CASSPRLVGNEQFF. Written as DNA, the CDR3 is TGTGCCAGTAGTCCAAGACTAGTAGGTAATGAGCAGTTCTTC.

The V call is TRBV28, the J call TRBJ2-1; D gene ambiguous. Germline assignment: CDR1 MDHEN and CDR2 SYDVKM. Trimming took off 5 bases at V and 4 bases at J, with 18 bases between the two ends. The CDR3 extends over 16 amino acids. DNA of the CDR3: TGTGCCAGCAGTCAGCCTTCAGAGCCAGGATACAATGAGCAGTTCTTC. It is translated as CASSQPSEPGYNEQFF.

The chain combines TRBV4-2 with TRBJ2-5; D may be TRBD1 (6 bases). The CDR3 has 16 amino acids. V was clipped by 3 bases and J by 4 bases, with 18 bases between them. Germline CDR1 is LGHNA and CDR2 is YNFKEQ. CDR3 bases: TGTGCCAGCAGCCAGAATGGGGGCATCACCTCAGAGACCCAGTACTTC. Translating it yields CASSQNGGITSETQYF.

The CDR3, as DNA: TGCGCCAGCAGCCCGGAGGTGGGTCCGAACACCGGGGAGCTGTTTTTT. This translates into CASSPEVGPNTGELFF. This rearrangement joins TRBV4-1 to TRBJ2-2; possible D gene TRBD2, 5 bases. Germline loops: CDR1 MGHRA, CDR2 YSYEKL. V lost 4 bases and J 0 bases, leaving 12 bases between the germline ends. The CDR3 sequence is 16 residues long.

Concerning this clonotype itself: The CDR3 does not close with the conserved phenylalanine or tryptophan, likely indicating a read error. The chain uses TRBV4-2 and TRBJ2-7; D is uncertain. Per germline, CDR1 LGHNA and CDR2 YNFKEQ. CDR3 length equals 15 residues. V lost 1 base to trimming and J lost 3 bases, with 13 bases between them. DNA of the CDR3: TGTGCCAGCAGCCAAGTAGGTTTGCGGAGCTACGAGCAGTACTTA. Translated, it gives CASSQVGLRSYEQYL.

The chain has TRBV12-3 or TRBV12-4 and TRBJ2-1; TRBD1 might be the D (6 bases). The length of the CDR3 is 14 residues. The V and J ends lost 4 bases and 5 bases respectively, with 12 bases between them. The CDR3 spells CASSYRDTNNEQFF. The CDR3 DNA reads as TGTGCCAGCAGTTACCGGGACACCAACAATGAGCAGTTCTTC.

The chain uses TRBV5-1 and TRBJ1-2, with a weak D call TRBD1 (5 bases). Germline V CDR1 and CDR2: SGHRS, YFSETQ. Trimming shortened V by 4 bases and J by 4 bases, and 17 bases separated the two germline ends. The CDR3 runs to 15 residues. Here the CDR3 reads CASSPGTAIGYGYTF. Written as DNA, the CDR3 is TGCGCCAGCAGCCCTGGGACGGCCATAGGCTATGGCTACACCTTC.